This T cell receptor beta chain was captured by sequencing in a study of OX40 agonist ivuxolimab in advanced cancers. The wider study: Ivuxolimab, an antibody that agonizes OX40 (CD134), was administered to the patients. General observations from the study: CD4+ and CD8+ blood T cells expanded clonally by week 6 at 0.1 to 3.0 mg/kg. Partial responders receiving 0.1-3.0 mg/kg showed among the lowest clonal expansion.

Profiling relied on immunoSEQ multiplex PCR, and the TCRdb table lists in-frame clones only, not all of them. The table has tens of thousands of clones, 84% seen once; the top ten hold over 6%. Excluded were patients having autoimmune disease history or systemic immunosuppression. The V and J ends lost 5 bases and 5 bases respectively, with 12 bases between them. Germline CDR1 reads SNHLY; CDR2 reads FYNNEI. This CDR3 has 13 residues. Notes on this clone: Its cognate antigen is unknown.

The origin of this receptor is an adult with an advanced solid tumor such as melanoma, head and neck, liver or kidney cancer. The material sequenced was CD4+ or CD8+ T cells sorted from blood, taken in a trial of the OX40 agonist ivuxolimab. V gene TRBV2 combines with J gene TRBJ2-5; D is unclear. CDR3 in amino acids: CASSPPGRETQYF. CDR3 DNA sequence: TGTGCCAGCAGTCCCCCCGGGCGGGAGACCCAGTACTTC.